This T cell receptor (beta chain) was profiled in a study of cytomegalovirus exposure and HLA in healthy donors. Study at large: The same platform used for the roughly 600 first-cohort repertoires was also used for the 100 to 150 validation repertoires, as a later analysis reported. Study conclusions and caveats: Cytomegalovirus association was listed for around 180 TCR beta chains.

The CDR3 extends over 15 amino acids. V lost 1 base and J 7 bases, leaving 14 bases between the germline ends. The V gene's germline CDR1 is SGHRS and CDR2 YFSETQ. Concerning this clone itself: Its antigen is currently unknown.

Data came from immunoSEQ multiplex PCR; TCRdb stores just in-frame clones and leaves some out. This table holds 200,000 or so clones, around 90% found once. The chain joins TRBV5-1 to TRBJ2-2; no reliable D call. The TCR sequence derives from a woman aged 18-29 years in good health and CMV-seronegative. Sequencing input: PBMCs. CDR3 nucleotides: TGCGCCAGCAGCTTGAAAGCCCAGGTCAACGGGGAGCTGTTTTTT. Its protein is CASSLKAQVNGELFF.